This passage covers 27 T cell receptor beta chains from one sample sequenced in a study of blood T cell repertoires in COVID-19. Using immunoSEQ multiplex PCR, the repertoire was profiled, and TCRdb retains in-frame clones only, with some absent. Counted here are a few hundred thousand clones, more than 70% occurring once; the ten biggest clones make up around 3.9%. The sequencing sample was made of peripheral blood. These receptors were collected from a woman in her fifties or sixties with COVID-19, enrolled during active disease.

The chain links TRBV5-1 to TRBJ2-4, with 7 bases that match TRBD2. Per germline, CDR1 SGHRS and CDR2 YFSETQ. The CDR3 is made up of 16 amino acids. Trimming removed 0 bases from V and 9 bases from J; junction bases left unmatched: 12. CDR3 nucleotide sequence: TGCGCCAGCAGCTTGGCCGCGTCAGGGAGGGGTGGCATTCAGTACTTC. It is translated as CASSLAASGRGGIQYF.

This chain joins TRBV10-3 and TRBJ1-2; a possible D gene is TRBD1 (5 bases). The V and J ends lost 4 bases and 6 bases respectively, with 18 bases between them. The CDR3 is 15 residues long. Germline V lookup: CDR1 ENHRY, CDR2 SYGVKD. The CDR3 loop is CAISGSGTGGNGYTF. CDR3 in DNA: TGTGCCATCAGTGGGTCCGGAACCGGGGGGAATGGCTACACCTTC.

This clone came up once. The genes are TRBV28 and TRBJ1-1; tentative D call: TRBD1 (6 bases). Per the germline V gene, CDR1 is MDHEN and CDR2 is SYDVKM. The CDR3 has 16 amino acids. V was pared by 5 bases and J by 3 bases, with 19 bases between. The CDR3 nucleotides read TGTGCCAGCAGTCTAGAGAAGTTCAGGGGAGACACTGAAGCTTTCTTT. Protein product: CASSLEKFRGDTEAFF.

The J gene is TRBJ2-7, the V gene TRBV19, with 7 bases fitting TRBD1. J was trimmed by 3 bases and V by 4 bases; bases with no gene match: 6. The CDR3 has 14 residues. Germline-derived CDR1 and CDR2 are LNHDA and SQIVND (reference sequence). CDR3 sequence: CASSSVRDSYEQYF. CDR3 bases: TGTGCCAGTAGTAGCGTACGGGACAGCTACGAGCAGTACTTC.

The V and J genes are TRBV2 and TRBJ2-4, with 8 positions matching TRBD2. The CDR3 extends over 17 amino acids. Germline CDR1 reads SNHLY; CDR2 reads FYNNEI. V was pared by 4 bases and J by 3 bases, with 11 bases of the junction left unmatched. The CDR3 DNA sequence: TGTGCCAGCAGTGCCGGGAGGGGCGTCTGGGTCAAAAACATTCAGTACTTC. It is translated as CASSAGRGVWVKNIQYF.

The chain carries TRBV3-1 (or the pseudogene TRBV3-2) and TRBJ2-5; the D is unclear. The CDR3 loop spans 13 amino acids. Per germline, CDR1 LGHDT and CDR2 YNNKEL (reference sequence). The V end lost 1 base, the J end lost 5 bases, and 8 bases lay between the germline ends. The CDR3 nucleotides read TGTGCCAGCAGCCAAGCCGGTGCGGAGACCCAGTACTTC. The encoded protein is CASSQAGAETQYF.

The rearrangement joins TRBV28 to TRBJ1-2, with a possible D match to TRBD1 (5 bases). V was shortened by 6 bases and J by 4 bases, with 18 bases between the two germline ends. There are 15 residues in the CDR3. In germline, CDR1 is MDHEN, CDR2 SYDVKM. CDR3 amino acids: CASSPGGRGSYGYTF. In DNA, the CDR3 is TGTGCCAGCAGCCCCGGGGGTCGGGGGTCCTATGGCTACACCTTC.

The chain carries TRBV5-6 and TRBJ1-5, with 8 bases fitting TRBD1. V dropped 0 bases and J dropped 3; count of bases not matched to a gene: 8. This CDR3 comprises 17 residues. In germline, CDR1 is SGHDT, CDR2 YYEEEE. The CDR3 loop reads CASSLGQGAVDNQPQHF. CDR3 nucleotides: TGTGCCAGCAGCTTGGGGCAGGGGGCGGTTGACAATCAGCCCCAGCATTTT.

The gene calls are TRBV5-1 and TRBJ1-6; tentative D call: TRBD1 (6 bases). Trimming left V 4 bases short and J 4 bases short, with 18 bases between. Germline V lookup: CDR1 SGHRS, CDR2 YFSETQ. CDR3 length: 17 amino acids. In DNA, the CDR3 is TGCGCCAGCAGCCAGGGGACAAGGAATCTTTATAATTCACCCCTCCACTTT. Protein product: CASSQGTRNLYNSPLHF. Looking up the rest from reference TRBV5-1 and TRBJ1-6 gives the full variable domain: KAGVTQTPRYLIKTRGQQVTLSCSPISGHRSVSWYQQTPGQGLQFLFEYFSETQRNKGNFPGRFSGRQFSNSRSEMNVSTLELGDSALYLCASSQGTRNLYNSPLHFGNGTRLTVT.

This chain links TRBV6-5 with TRBJ1-2; 9 bases fit TRBD1. V gave up 6 bases and J gave up 7 bases; unmatched junction bases: 6. The CDR3 consists of 13 residues. Germline lookup yields CDR1 MNHEY and CDR2 SVGAGI. The CDR3 coding sequence is TGTGCCAGCAGGGCGACAGGGGGGGGTGGCTACACCTTC. This translates into CASRATGGGGYTF.

J is TRBJ2-1 and V is TRBV5-1, with 9 bases fitting TRBD2. Unmatched junction bases numbered 7, after V lost 4 bases and J lost 2 bases. CDR3 length equals 16 residues. Germline CDR1 reads SGHRS; CDR2 reads YFSETQ. The CDR3 DNA follows: TGCGCCAGCAGCGGTACGCTAGCGGGGACCTACAATGAGCAGTTCTTC. Translation gives CASSGTLAGTYNEQFF.

The V and J genes are TRBV27 and TRBJ2-2, with D uncertain. The germline gives CDR1 MNHEY, CDR2 SMNVEV (reference sequence). The CDR3 is 16 residues long. V was cut by 2 bases and J by 6 bases, with 16 bases left in between. The DNA for the CDR3 is TGTGCCAGCAGTTTAGGAAACAGACCTCCCGCCGGGGAGCTGTTTTTT. Amino acids: CASSLGNRPPAGELFF.

The genes are TRBV2 and TRBJ1-5; TRBD1 matches 11 bases. This CDR3 has 14 amino acids. Germline V CDR1 and CDR2: SNHLY, FYNNEI. V trimming: 5 bases; J trimming: 6 bases; junction bases outside the gene matches: 3. The CDR3 bases are TGTGCCAGCAGTCGGACAGGGGGCACTCAGCCCCAGCATTTT. Residues: CASSRTGGTQPQHF.

The chain uses TRBV6-5 and TRBJ1-5; possible D gene TRBD1, 6 bases. The CDR3 extends over 13 amino acids. Trimming pared 0 bases from V and 7 bases from J, leaving 7 bases between. Germline-derived CDR1 and CDR2 are MNHEY and SVGAGI. The CDR3 is CASSYSGQQPQHF. The DNA for the CDR3 is TGTGCCAGCAGTTACTCTGGACAGCAGCCCCAGCATTTT.

This chain connects TRBV28 to TRBJ1-1, with D perhaps TRBD1 (5 bases). Germline CDR1 MDHEN, CDR2 SYDVKM. Trimming pared 4 bases from V and 1 base from J, leaving 13 bases between. This CDR3 spans 15 amino acids. The CDR3 loop reads CASSYGGRWNTEAFF. The CDR3 nucleotides are TGTGCCAGCAGTTATGGGGGGAGGTGGAACACTGAAGCTTTCTTT.

The chain has TRBV6-5 and TRBJ2-7, with TRBD1 as a possible D gene (6 bases). The CDR3 loop spans 13 amino acids. V lost 8 bases and J 3 bases, leaving 14 bases between the germline ends. Germline lookup yields CDR1 MNHEY and CDR2 SVGAGI. The CDR3 reads CASEGDIGYEQYF. CDR3 nucleotide sequence: TGTGCCAGCGAGGGGGACATTGGCTACGAGCAGTACTTC.

The rearrangement uses TRBV6-6 and TRBJ1-1; TRBD1 matches at 7 bases. CDR3 length equals 12 residues. V was clipped by 11 bases and J by 4 bases; unmatched bases: 7. CDR1 MNHNY and CDR2 SVGAGI come from the germline V gene (reference sequence). The CDR3 sequence is CAGRSGGTEAFF. The CDR3 coding sequence is TGTGCCGGACGATCAGGGGGCACTGAAGCTTTCTTT.

The genes are TRBV4-1 and TRBJ1-5; TRBD1 aligns across 7 bases. J was trimmed by 3 bases and V by 1 base; bases with no gene match: 3. This CDR3 is 15 amino acids long. The germline gives CDR1 MGHRA, CDR2 YSYEKL. The CDR3 loop is CASSQGGQNNQPQHF. In nucleotides, the CDR3 is TGCGCCAGCAGCCAAGGGGGACAGAACAATCAGCCCCAGCATTTT.

In nucleotides, the CDR3 is TGCGCCAGCACCGGGGGGACTGAAGCTTTCTTT. It specifies CASTGGTEAFF. V is TRBV5-1 and J is TRBJ1-1; D possibly corresponds to TRBD1 (5 bases). V was clipped by 6 bases and J by 5 bases, with 8 bases between them. The CDR3 has 11 amino acids. Looked up from germline, CDR1 is SGHRS and CDR2 is YFSETQ.

The chain is built from TRBV15 and TRBJ1-5; no clear D. The V end was cut by 2 bases, the J end by 5 bases, with 4 bases between. The CDR3 is 12 amino acids. Germline lookup yields CDR1 LNHNV and CDR2 YYDKDF (reference sequence). CDR3 protein: CATSRLDQPQHF. As DNA, the CDR3 is TGTGCCACCAGCAGACTAGATCAGCCCCAGCATTTT.

About this clone itself: At the DNA level, this CDR3 is encoded by other sequences in the same sample as well. Written as DNA, the CDR3 is TGTGCCAGCAGTTTGGGGCAAACTGAAGCTTTCTTT. Protein product: CASSLGQTEAFF. This chain connects TRBV12-3 or TRBV12-4 to TRBJ1-1; TRBD1 might be the D (5 bases). Deletions cut 3 bases from V and 5 bases from J, with 7 bases between. This CDR3 has 12 residues.

The CDR3 is CASSLSVLYTEAFF. The CDR3 coding sequence is TGTGCCAGCAGTTTATCGGTGTTGTACACTGAAGCTTTCTTT. The rearrangement links TRBV28 to TRBJ1-1; no reliable D call. Germline CDR1 reads MDHEN; CDR2 reads SYDVKM. The CDR3 is made up of 14 amino acids. V dropped 1 base and J dropped 3 bases, with 9 bases sitting between them.

In this sample, this clone turned up once. The V gene is TRBV5-8, the J gene TRBJ1-2; 8 bases are a match to TRBD1. CDR3 size: 15 residues. The germline CDR1 and CDR2 sequences are SGHTS and YDEGEE. The ends lost 4 bases at V and 6 bases at J; junction bases unmatched: 11. CDR3 sequence: CASSKKGQGEDGYTF. In nucleotides, the CDR3 is TGTGCCAGCAGCAAGAAAGGACAGGGCGAGGATGGCTACACCTTC. The entire variable domain, with the rest obtained from reference TRBV5-8 and TRBJ1-2, is as follows: EAGVTQSPTHLIKTRGQQATLRCSPISGHTSVYWYQQALGLGLQFLLWYDEGEERNRGNFPPRFSGRQFPNYSSELNVNALELEDSALYLCASSKKGQGEDGYTFGSGTRLTVV.

A word on this clone: One end of the junction is discordant with germline, which a read error may explain. The genes are TRBV6-5 and TRBJ2-5; D remains unclear. There are 13 residues in the CDR3. Germline loops: CDR1 MNHEY, CDR2 SVGAGI. In nucleotides, the CDR3 is TGTGCCAGCGTTAAGTTGGGCCAAGCGACCCAGTACTTC. Its translation is CASVKLGQATQYF.

The chain employs TRBV24-1 and TRBJ2-1, with D possibly TRBD1 on 5 matching bases. From germline, CDR1 is KGHDR and CDR2 SFDVKD. The V gene lost 3 bases and the J gene lost 7 bases, with 12 bases spanning the gap. This CDR3 has 14 amino acids. The CDR3 spells CATSDGGAFNEQFF. The CDR3 DNA is TGTGCCACCAGTGATGGTGGGGCCTTTAATGAGCAGTTCTTC.

The CDR3 loop is CASSWGRGMNTEAFF. Written as DNA, the CDR3 is TGTGCCAGCAGTTGGGGCAGGGGCATGAACACTGAAGCTTTCTTT. The gene calls are TRBV6-5 and TRBJ1-1; D is possibly TRBD1 (6 bases). V was pared by 4 bases and J by 0 bases, with 12 bases between. The germline CDR1 and CDR2 sequences are MNHEY and SVGAGI. The CDR3 is 15 residues long.

J is TRBJ1-1 and V is TRBV6-1, with D possibly being TRBD1 (6 bases). The CDR3 has 12 amino acids. CDR1 is MNHNS, CDR2 SASEGT, per germline. Trimming cost V 1 base and J 10 bases, with 10 bases left between them. Here the CDR3 reads CASSEGGRAAFF. As DNA, the CDR3 is TGTGCCAGCAGTGAAGGGGGGCGGGCAGCTTTCTTT.